A single sample gave rise to the 17 T cell receptor beta chains below, sequenced in a study of identical twins. TCRdb used MiXCR to reprocess the 5' RACE reads, holding one entry per CDR3 protein. The repertoire has 500,000 to 700,000 distinct CDR3 sequences, under 8.5% of them found once; the top ten carry roughly 1.6%. The data were also submitted as part of a second study, on yellow fever vaccine responses in identical twins.

The sequencing sample was made of PBMCs. These receptors came from a woman in her late teens or twenties in good health.

This chain uses TRBV20-1 with TRBJ1-2; D may be TRBD1 (5 bases). V gave up 6 bases and J gave up 4 bases, with 12 bases separating them. This CDR3 has 12 residues. Germline V CDR1 and CDR2: DFQATT, SNEGSKA (reference sequence). The DNA of the CDR3 is TGCAGTGCCAACGACAGAGCCTATGGCTACACCTTC. This encodes CSANDRAYGYTF.

A few counts support this clonotype. The chain combines TRBV7-9 with TRBJ2-3; TRBD1 matches at 8 bases. The germline gives CDR1 SEHNR, CDR2 FQNEAQ (reference sequence). Losses at the gene ends were 4 bases for V and 4 bases for J; bases not matched to a gene: 13. The CDR3 has 17 residues. As DNA, the CDR3 is TGTGCCAGCAGCTCGGCTGGACAGGGCGCATGGGCAGATACGCAGTATTTT. This encodes CASSSAGQGAWADTQYF. Based on the CDR3 plus reference TRBV7-9 and TRBJ2-3, the full variable domain is DTGVSQNPRHKITKRGQNVTFRCDPISEHNRLYWYRQTLGQGPEFLTYFQNEAQLEKSRLLSDRFSAERPKGSFSTLEIQRTEQGDSAMYLCASSSAGQGAWADTQYFGPGTRLTVL.

The rearrangement uses TRBV10-1 and TRBJ2-3, with D tentatively TRBD1 or TRBD2 (5 bases each). The CDR3 is 16 residues long. From germline, CDR1 is WNHNN and CDR2 SYGVQD (reference sequence). V shed 5 bases and J shed 0 bases, with 15 bases lying between them. CDR3 residues: CASSSSGTFSTDTQYF. CDR3 nucleotides: TGCGCCAGCAGTTCGTCAGGGACCTTTAGCACAGATACGCAGTATTTT.

This clonotype appeared a few times. This chain joins TRBV27 and TRBJ1-2, with D perhaps TRBD1 (6 bases). The V gene's germline CDR1 is MNHEY and CDR2 SMNVEV (reference sequence). V was pared by 4 bases and J by 6 bases, with 12 bases between. The CDR3 has 13 amino acids. CDR3 amino acids: CASSSMPGDGYTF. CDR3 bases: TGTGCCAGCAGTTCCATGCCAGGGGATGGCTACACCTTC.

This clonotype was found many times. V is TRBV5-1 and J is TRBJ1-2; the D gene is possibly TRBD1 (6 bases). This CDR3 is 13 amino acids long. Trimming pared 0 bases from V and 8 bases from J, leaving 11 bases between. Looked up from germline, CDR1 is SGHRS and CDR2 is YFSETQ. The CDR3 protein is CASSLETGSGYTF. The CDR3 bases are TGCGCCAGCAGCTTGGAGACAGGAAGCGGCTACACCTTC.

In this sample, this clonotype turned up a few times. J is TRBJ1-6 and V is TRBV20-1, with 8 positions matching TRBD1. The ends lost 6 bases at V and 16 bases at J; junction bases unmatched: 14. Germline V CDR1 and CDR2: DFQATT, SNEGSKA (reference sequence). The CDR3 loop spans 13 amino acids. DNA for the CDR3: TGCAGTGCCCAATGGACAGGGAAAAGTCCGCTCCACTTT. The encoded protein is CSAQWTGKSPLHF.

At least ten counts were recorded for this clonotype. The CDR3 DNA reads as TGTGCCAGCAGTTACCAACAGGGGAGCGAGCAGTACTTC. Its protein product is CASSYQQGSEQYF. The J gene is TRBJ2-7, the V gene TRBV6-6; TRBD1 aligns across 7 bases. The CDR3 has 13 residues. The germline CDR1 and CDR2 sequences are MNHNY and SVGAGI (reference sequence). V dropped 2 bases and J dropped 6; count of bases not matched to a gene: 4.

This chain links TRBV12-3 or TRBV12-4 with TRBJ2-2, with 10 bases identical to TRBD1. The ends lost 6 bases at V and 4 bases at J; junction bases unmatched: 8. The CDR3 length is 16 residues. The CDR3 coding sequence is TGTGCCAGCAGCCAAGCCGGGACAGGGGCCACCGGGGAGCTGTTTTTT. It translates to CASSQAGTGATGELFF.

This clonotype was detected ten times or more. The chain links TRBV29-1 to TRBJ2-3, with D uncertain. CDR1 is SQVTM and CDR2 is ANQGSEA in the germline V gene. CDR3 length: 12 amino acids. Trimming took 3 bases from V and 3 from J, leaving 7 bases between them. The CDR3 loop reads CSVEESTDTQYF. The CDR3 DNA follows: TGCAGCGTTGAGGAGTCAACAGATACGCAGTATTTT.

This clonotype occurred many times. For the CDR3, the DNA is TGTGCCAGCAGTTCCCCCGGTCGGGATCAGCCCCAGCATTTT. Protein product: CASSSPGRDQPQHF. The chain links TRBV12-3 or TRBV12-4 to TRBJ1-5; D remains ambiguous. This CDR3 has 14 residues. The V end was cut by 4 bases, the J end by 5 bases, with 12 bases between.

This clonotype was observed many times. The CDR3 region is CSVEVPKQGLNEQFF. The CDR3 DNA follows: TGCAGCGTTGAAGTACCCAAACAGGGGCTCAATGAGCAGTTCTTC. The chain has TRBV29-1 and TRBJ2-1; TRBD1 matches 7 bases. This CDR3 spans 15 amino acids. Germline values: CDR1 SQVTM, CDR2 ANQGSEA. V lost 1 base, J lost 6 bases, and 9 bases stayed unmatched.

This clonotype has ten or more counts. V and J are TRBV4-1 and TRBJ2-7, with 9 bases that match TRBD2. Germline V gene sequence: CDR1 MGHRA, CDR2 YSYEKL. The CDR3 covers 15 residues. V dropped 1 base and J dropped 0; count of bases not matched to a gene: 1. The CDR3: CASSQGTSASYEQYF. The CDR3 nucleotides read TGCGCCAGCAGCCAAGGGACTAGCGCCTCCTACGAGCAGTACTTC.

V and J are TRBV3-1 and TRBJ2-1; D unclear. The CDR3 length is 14 residues. The germline V gene encodes CDR1 LGHDT and CDR2 YNNKEL (reference sequence). Trimming removed 0 bases at V and 5 bases at J, with 8 bases between. This CDR3 reads CASSQEVHHNEQFF. CDR3 nucleotides: TGTGCCAGCAGCCAAGAAGTTCACCACAATGAGCAGTTCTTC.

This clonotype was recorded a few times. A junction boundary mismatches the germline segment, possibly from a read error. The gene calls are TRBV7-6 and TRBJ2-3; TRBD1 might be the D (5 bases). Germline V gene lookup returns CDR1 SGHVS and CDR2 FNYEAQ. This CDR3 contains 13 residues. The CDR3 sequence: CASSLPESGAWNF. The CDR3 bases are TGTGCCAGCAGCTTACCGGAGTCTGGGGCATGGAATTTT.

The chain uses TRBV5-1 and TRBJ2-1; 15 nucleotides agree with TRBD2. This CDR3 contains 15 residues. The germline CDR1 and CDR2 sequences are SGHRS and YFSETQ. With 5 bases clipped from V and 4 bases from J, the junction kept 1 base outside the gene matches. This CDR3 reads CASRGTSGGYNEQFF. DNA of the CDR3: TGCGCCAGCAGAGGGACTAGCGGGGGGTACAATGAGCAGTTCTTC.

This clonotype was counted ten times or more. The V and J genes are TRBV6-6 and TRBJ2-4, with a possible D match to TRBD2 (6 bases). The CDR3 covers 12 residues. Germline V CDR1 and CDR2: MNHNY, SVGAGI (reference sequence). With 0 bases removed from V and 12 bases from J, the gap between germline ends came to 9 bases. The DNA for the CDR3 is TGTGCCAGCAGTTACTCGTTGGAGGGTCAGTACTTC. Translation: CASSYSLEGQYF.

This clonotype was seen at least ten times. The chain has TRBV25-1 and TRBJ1-3; D may be TRBD1 (5 bases). Germline V CDR1 and CDR2: MGHDK, SYGVNS. V lost 2 bases to trimming and J lost 6 bases, with 11 bases between them. This CDR3 has 14 amino acids. Here the CDR3 reads CASSEQGVANTIYF. In nucleotides, the CDR3 is TGTGCCAGCAGTGAACAAGGGGTAGCAAACACCATATATTTT.